The clone carrying this TCR beta chain has a single count. The antigen is undetermined. The sample belongs to a study of post-analysis software for immune sequencing data. Overall study context: Courses of disease covered relapsing-remitting, secondary progressive and progressive-relapsing multiple sclerosis. Study outcomes and limitations: Batch-mates among the samples co-clustered strongly by F measure. Five or six TRBV segments appeared more often in patients than in controls, and TRBV5-6, TRBV5-1 and TRBV20-1 were among these. Significantly decreased normalized Chao1 diversity was recorded for multiple sclerosis patients relative to controls.

The CDR3 loop spans 17 amino acids. Included in the TCR beta cDNA libraries were unique molecular identifiers. The authors obtained approximately 540,000 cDNA molecules from roughly 1 to 10 million T cells. Via MiXCR, TCRdb re-called the PCR reads, giving one row per CDR3 protein. The sample carries about 540,000 distinct CDR3 sequences, roughly 34% recorded once. V usage is TRBV12-3 or TRBV12-4 and J usage is TRBJ2-1; 7 nucleotides agree with TRBD2. The J call could be wrong; TRBJ2-7 is a better fit for the DNA end. The source material was blood. The TCR was taken from a girl aged 2-17 years with multiple sclerosis. The CDR3 DNA follows: TGTGCCAGCACCCCGGGGGTGGCGGGGGATTTCTACAATGAGCAGTACTTC. Translated, it gives CASTPGVAGDFYNEQYF.